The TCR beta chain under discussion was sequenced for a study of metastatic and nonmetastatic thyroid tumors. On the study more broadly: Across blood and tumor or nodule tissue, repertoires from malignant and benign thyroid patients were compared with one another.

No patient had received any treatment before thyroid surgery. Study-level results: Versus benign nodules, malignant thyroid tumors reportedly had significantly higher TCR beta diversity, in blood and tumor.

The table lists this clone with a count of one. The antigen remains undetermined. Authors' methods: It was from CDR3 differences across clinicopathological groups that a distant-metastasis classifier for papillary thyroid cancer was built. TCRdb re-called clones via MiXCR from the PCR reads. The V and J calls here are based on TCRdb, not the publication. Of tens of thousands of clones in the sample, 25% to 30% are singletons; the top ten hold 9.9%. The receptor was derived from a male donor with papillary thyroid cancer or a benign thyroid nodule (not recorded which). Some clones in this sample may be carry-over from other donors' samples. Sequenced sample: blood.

The CDR3 spells CASSLVLVVQRHRWDTQYF. The CDR3 nucleotides read TGTGCCAGCAGCTTAGTGCTGGTAGTCCAGCGTCACAGGTGGGATACGCAGTATTTT. The chain employs TRBV11-1 and TRBJ2-3; D may be TRBD1 (5 bases). The V gene lost 1 base and the J gene lost 6 bases, with 26 bases spanning the gap. The CDR3 has 19 residues. CDR1 is SGHAT and CDR2 is FQDESV in the germline V gene (reference sequence). The entire variable domain, with the rest obtained from reference TRBV11-1 and TRBJ2-3, is as follows: EAEVAQSPRYKITEKSQAVAFWCDPISGHATLYWYRQILGQGPELLVQFQDESVVDDSQLPKDRFSAERLKGVDSTLKIQPAELGDSAMYLCASSLVLVVQRHRWDTQYFGPGTRLTVL.